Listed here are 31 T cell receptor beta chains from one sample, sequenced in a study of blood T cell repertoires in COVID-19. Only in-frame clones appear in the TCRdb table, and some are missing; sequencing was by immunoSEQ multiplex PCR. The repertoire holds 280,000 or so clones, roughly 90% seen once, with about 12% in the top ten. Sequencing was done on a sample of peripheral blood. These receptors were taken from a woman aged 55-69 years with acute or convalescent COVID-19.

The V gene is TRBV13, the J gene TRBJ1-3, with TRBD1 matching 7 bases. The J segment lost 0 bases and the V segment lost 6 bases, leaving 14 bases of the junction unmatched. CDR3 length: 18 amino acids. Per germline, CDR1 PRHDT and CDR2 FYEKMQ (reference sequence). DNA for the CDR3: TGTGCCAGCAGTTGGGACAGAGGCACTCCGGTCTCTGGAAACACCATATATTTT. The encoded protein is CASSWDRGTPVSGNTIYF.

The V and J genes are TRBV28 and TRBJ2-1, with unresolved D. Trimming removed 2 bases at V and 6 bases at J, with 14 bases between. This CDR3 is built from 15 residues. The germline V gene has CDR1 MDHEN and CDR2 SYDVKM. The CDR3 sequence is CASSLIAANPNEQFF. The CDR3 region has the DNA TGTGCCAGCAGTTTAATCGCCGCTAATCCCAATGAGCAGTTCTTC.

The DNA of the CDR3 is TGTGCCAGCAGTTCCATGACTAGCGGGAGCTCCTACAATGAGCAGTTCTTC. Translated: CASSSMTSGSSYNEQFF. The genes are TRBV27 and TRBJ2-1; TRBD2 agrees at 12 bases. The CDR3 has 17 amino acids. CDR1 is MNHEY, CDR2 SMNVEV, per germline (reference sequence). J was trimmed by 0 bases and V by 4 bases; bases with no gene match: 4.

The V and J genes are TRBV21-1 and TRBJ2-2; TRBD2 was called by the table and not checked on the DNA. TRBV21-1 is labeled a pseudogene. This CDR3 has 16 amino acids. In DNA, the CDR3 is TGTGCCAGCAGCAAGAGGATGCGAACTCTGACCGGGGAGCTGTTTTTT. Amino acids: CASSKRMRTLTGELFF.

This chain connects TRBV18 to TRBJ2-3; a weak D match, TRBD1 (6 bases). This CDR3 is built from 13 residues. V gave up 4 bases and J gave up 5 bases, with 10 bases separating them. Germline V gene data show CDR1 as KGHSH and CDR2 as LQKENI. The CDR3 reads CASSLQGRDTQYF. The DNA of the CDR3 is TGTGCCAGCTCACTACAGGGAAGAGATACGCAGTATTTT. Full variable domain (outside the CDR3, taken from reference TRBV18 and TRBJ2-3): NAGVMQNPRHLVRRRGQEARLRCSPMKGHSHVYWYRQLPEEGLKFMVYLQKENIIDESGMPKERFSAEFPKEGPSILRIQQVVRGDSAAYFCASSLQGRDTQYFGPGTRLTVL.

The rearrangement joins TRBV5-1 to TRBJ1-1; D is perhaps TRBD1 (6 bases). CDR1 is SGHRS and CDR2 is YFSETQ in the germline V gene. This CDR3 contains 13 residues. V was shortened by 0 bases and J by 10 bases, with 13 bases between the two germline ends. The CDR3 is CASSLALDRGAFF. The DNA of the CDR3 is TGCGCCAGCAGCTTGGCTCTGGACAGAGGAGCTTTCTTT.

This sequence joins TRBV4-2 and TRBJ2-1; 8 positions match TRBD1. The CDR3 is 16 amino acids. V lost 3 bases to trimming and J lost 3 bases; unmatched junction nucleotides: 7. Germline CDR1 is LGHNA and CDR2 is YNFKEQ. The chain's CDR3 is CASSQPGTGGYNEQFF. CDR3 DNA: TGTGCCAGCAGCCAGCCCGGGACAGGAGGCTACAATGAGCAGTTCTTC.

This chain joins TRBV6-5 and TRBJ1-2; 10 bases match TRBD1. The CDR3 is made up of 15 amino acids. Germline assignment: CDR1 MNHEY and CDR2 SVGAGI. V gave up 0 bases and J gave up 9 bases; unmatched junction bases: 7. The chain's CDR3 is CASSYSGQGTMRYTF. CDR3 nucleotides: TGTGCCAGCAGTTACTCGGGACAGGGGACTATGCGCTACACCTTC.

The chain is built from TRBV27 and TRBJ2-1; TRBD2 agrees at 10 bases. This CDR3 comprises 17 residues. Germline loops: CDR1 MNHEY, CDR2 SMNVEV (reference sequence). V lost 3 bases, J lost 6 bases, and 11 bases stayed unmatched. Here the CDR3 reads CASSFRRGLAETNEQFF. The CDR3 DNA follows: TGTGCCAGCAGTTTCCGGAGAGGACTAGCGGAAACCAATGAGCAGTTCTTC.

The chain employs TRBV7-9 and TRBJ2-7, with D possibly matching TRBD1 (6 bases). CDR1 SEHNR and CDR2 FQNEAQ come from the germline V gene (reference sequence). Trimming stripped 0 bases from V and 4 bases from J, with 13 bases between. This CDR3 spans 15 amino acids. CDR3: CASSLAQGRVYEQYF. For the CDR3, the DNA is TGTGCCAGCAGCTTAGCGCAGGGGAGAGTGTACGAGCAGTACTTC.

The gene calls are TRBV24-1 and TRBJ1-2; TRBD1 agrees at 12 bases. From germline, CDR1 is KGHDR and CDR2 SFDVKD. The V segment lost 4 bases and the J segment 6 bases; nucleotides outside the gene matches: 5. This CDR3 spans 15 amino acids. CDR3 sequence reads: CATSEGTGGVDGYTF. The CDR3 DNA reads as TGTGCCACCAGTGAGGGGACAGGGGGCGTGGATGGCTACACCTTC.

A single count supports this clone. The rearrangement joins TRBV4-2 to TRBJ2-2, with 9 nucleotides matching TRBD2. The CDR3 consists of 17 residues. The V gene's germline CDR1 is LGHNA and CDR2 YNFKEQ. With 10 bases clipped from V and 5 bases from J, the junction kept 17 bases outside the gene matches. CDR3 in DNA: TGTGCCACCCGCCAACATGGGACGCGGGGGGGGACCGGGGAGCTGTTTTTT. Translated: CATRQHGTRGGTGELFF.

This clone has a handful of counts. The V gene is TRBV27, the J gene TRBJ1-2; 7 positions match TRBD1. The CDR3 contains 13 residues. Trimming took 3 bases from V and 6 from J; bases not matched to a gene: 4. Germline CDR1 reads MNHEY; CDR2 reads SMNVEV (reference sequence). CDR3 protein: CASSLTGLNGYTF. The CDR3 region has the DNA TGTGCCAGCAGTTTGACAGGGCTTAATGGCTACACCTTC.

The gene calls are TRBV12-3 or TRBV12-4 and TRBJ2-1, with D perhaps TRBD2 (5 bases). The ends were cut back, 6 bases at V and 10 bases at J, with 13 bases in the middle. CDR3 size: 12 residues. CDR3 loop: CASSSGVGEQFF. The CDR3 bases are TGTGCCAGCAGCTCCGGGGTTGGGGAGCAGTTCTTC.

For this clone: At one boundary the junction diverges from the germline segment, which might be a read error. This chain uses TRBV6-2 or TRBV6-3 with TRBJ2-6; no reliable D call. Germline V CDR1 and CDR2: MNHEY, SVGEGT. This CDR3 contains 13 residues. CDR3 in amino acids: CATSLSGANVLTF. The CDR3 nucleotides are TGTGCCACCAGTCTTTCCGGGGCCAACGTCCTGACTTTC.

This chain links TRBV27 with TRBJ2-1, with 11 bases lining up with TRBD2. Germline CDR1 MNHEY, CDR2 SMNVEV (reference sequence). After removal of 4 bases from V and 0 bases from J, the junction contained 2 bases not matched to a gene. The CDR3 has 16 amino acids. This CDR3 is CASSWGTSGSYNEQFF. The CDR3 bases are TGTGCCAGCAGTTGGGGGACTAGCGGCTCCTACAATGAGCAGTTCTTC.

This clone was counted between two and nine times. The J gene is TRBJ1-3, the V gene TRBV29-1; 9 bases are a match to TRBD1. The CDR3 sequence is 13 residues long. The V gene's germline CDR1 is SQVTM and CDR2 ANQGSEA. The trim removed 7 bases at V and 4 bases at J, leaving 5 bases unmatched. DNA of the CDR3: TGCAGCGCTGGGGACAGGGCCGGAAACACCATATATTTT. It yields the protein CSAGDRAGNTIYF.

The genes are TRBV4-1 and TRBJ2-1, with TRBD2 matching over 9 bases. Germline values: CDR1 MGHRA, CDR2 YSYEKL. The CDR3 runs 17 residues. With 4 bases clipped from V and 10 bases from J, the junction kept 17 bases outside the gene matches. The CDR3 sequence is CASSPWFGSGGLEEQFF. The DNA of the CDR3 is TGCGCCAGCAGCCCGTGGTTTGGGAGCGGGGGGCTCGAGGAGCAGTTCTTC.

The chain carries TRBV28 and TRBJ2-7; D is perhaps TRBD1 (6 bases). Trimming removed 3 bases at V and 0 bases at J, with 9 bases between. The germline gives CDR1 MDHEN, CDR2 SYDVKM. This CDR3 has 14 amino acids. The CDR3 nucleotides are TGTGCCAGCAGTTTTAGGGACATCTCCTACGAGCAGTACTTC. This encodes CASSFRDISYEQYF.

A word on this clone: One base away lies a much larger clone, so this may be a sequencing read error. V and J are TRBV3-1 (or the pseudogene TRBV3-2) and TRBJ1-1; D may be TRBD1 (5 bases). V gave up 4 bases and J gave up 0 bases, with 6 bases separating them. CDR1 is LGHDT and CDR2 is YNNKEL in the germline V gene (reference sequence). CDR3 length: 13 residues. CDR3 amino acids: CASSPRVNTEAFF. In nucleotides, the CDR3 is TGTGCCAGCAGCCCCAGGGTGAACACTGAAGCTTTCTTT.

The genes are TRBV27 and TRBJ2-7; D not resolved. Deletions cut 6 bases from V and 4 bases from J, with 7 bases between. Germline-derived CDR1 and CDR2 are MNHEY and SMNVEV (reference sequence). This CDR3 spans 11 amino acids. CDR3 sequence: CASSPGYEQYF. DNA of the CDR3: TGTGCCAGCAGCCCGGGTTACGAGCAGTACTTC.

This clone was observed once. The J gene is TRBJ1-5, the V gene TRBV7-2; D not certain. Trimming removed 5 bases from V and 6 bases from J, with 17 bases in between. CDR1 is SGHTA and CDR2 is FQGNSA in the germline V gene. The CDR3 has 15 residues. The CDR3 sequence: CASSPSSSSLQPQHF. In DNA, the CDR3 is TGTGCCAGCAGCCCGAGTTCGAGCTCCCTTCAGCCCCAGCATTTT.

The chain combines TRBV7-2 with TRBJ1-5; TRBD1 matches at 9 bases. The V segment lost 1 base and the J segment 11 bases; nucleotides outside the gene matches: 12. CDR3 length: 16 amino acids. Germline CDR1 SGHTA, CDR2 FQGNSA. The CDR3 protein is CASSLVSTGGTQAQHF. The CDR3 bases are TGTGCCAGCAGCTTAGTTTCGACAGGGGGTACCCAGGCCCAGCATTTT.

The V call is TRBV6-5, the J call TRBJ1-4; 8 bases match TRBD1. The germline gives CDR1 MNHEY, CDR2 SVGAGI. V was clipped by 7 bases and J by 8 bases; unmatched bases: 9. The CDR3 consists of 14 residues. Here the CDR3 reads CASKLTGAGEKLFF. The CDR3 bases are TGTGCCAGCAAGCTGACAGGGGCCGGGGAAAAACTGTTTTTT.

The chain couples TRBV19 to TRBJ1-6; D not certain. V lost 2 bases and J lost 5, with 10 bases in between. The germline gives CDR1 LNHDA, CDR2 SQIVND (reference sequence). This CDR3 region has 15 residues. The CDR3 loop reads CASSISAGNNSPLHF. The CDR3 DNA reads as TGTGCCAGTAGTATAAGCGCCGGTAATAATTCACCCCTCCACTTT.

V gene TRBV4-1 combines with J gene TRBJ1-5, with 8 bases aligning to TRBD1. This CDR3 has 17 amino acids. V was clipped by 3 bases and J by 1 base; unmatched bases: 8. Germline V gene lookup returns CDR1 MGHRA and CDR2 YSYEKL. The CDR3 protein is CASSQSTGGISNQPQHF. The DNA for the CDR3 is TGCGCCAGCAGCCAGTCTACAGGGGGAATAAGCAATCAGCCCCAGCATTTT.

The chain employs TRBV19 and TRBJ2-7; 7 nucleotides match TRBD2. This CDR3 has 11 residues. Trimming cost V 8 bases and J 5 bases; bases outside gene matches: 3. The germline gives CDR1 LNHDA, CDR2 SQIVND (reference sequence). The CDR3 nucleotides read TGTGCCAGTTCGGGGGGTAACGAGCAGTACTTC. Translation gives CASSGGNEQYF.

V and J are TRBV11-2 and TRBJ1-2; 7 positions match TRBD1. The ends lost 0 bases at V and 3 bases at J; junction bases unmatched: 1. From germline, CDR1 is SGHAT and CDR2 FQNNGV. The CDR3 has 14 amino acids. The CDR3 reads CASSLDRGDYGYTF. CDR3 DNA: TGTGCCAGCAGCTTAGACAGGGGGGACTATGGCTACACCTTC. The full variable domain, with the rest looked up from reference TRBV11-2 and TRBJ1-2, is EAGVAQSPRYKIIEKRQSVAFWCNPISGHATLYWYQQILGQGPKLLIQFQNNGVVDDSQLPKDRFSAERLKGVDSTLKIQPAKLEDSAVYLCASSLDRGDYGYTFGSGTRLTVV.

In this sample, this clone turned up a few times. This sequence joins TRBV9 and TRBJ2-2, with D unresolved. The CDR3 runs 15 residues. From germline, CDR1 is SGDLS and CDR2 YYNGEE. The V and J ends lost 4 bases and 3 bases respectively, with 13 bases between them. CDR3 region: CASSFVPADTGELFF. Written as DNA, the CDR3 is TGTGCCAGCAGCTTTGTACCCGCGGACACCGGGGAGCTGTTTTTT.

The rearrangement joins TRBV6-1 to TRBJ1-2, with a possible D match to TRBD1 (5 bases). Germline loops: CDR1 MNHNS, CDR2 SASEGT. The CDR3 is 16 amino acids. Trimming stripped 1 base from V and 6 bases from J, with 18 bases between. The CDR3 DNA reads TGTGCCAGCAGTGAAGGGAGTAAAGGGGATTTGAATGGCTACACCTTC. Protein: CASSEGSKGDLNGYTF.

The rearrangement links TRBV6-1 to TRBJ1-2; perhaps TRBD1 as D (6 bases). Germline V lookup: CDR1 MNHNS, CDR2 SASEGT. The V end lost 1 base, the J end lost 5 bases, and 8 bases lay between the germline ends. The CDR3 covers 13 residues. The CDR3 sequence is CASSEGTVYGYTF. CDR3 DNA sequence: TGTGCCAGCAGTGAAGGGACAGTTTATGGCTACACCTTC.